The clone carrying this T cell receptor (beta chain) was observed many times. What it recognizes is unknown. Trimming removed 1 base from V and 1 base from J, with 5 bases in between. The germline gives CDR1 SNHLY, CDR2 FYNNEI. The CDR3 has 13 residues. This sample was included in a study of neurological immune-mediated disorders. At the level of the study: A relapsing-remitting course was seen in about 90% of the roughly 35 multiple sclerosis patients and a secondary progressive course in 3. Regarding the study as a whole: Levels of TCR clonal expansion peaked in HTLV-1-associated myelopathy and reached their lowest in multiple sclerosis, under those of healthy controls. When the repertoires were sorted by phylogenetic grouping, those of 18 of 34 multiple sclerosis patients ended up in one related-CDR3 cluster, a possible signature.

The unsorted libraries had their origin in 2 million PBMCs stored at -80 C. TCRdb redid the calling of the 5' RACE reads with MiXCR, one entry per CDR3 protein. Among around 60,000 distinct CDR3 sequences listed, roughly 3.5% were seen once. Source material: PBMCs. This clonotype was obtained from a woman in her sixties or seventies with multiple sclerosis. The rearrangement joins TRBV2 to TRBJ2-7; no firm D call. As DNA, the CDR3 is TGTGCCAGCAGTGAAGTGGTGTCCTACGAGCAGTACTTC. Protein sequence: CASSEVVSYEQYF.